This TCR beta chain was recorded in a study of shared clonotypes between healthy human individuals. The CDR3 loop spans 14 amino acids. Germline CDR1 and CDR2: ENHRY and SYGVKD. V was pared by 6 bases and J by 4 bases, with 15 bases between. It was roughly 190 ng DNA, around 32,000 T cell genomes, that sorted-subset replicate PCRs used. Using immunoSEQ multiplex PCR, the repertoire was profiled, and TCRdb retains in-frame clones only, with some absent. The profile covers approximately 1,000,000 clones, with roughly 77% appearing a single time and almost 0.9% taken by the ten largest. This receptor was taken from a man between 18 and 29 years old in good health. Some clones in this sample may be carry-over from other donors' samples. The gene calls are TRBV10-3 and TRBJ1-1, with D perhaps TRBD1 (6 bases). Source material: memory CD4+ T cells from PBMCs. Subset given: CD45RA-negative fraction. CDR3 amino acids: CAIRGTTGGTEAFF. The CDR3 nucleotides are TGTGCCATCAGGGGGACAACGGGGGGCACTGAAGCTTTCTTT.